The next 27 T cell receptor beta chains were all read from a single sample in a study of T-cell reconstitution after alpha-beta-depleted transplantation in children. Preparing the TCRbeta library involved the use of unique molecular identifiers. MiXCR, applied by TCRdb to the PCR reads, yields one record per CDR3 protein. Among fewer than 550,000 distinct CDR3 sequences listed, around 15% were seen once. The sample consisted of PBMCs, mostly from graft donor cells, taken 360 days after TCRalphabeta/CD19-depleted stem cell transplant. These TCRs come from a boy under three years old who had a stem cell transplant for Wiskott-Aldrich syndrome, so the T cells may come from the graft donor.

The DNA for the CDR3 is TGTGCCAGCAGCGGGGACAATGAAAAACTGTTTTTT. Amino acids: CASSGDNEKLFF. The V call is TRBV25-1, the J call TRBJ1-4; the D gene is possibly TRBD1 (5 bases). V shed 6 bases and J shed 5 bases, with 7 bases lying between them. The CDR3 runs to 12 residues. Germline-derived CDR1 and CDR2 are MGHDK and SYGVNS.

For the CDR3, the DNA is TGTGCCTGGAGTAAGGAGGACCCACCTCGGTCACCCCTCCACTTT. This sequence encodes CAWSKEDPPRSPLHF. The V and J genes are TRBV30 and TRBJ1-6; D not certain. V was trimmed by 2 bases and J by 10 bases, leaving 18 bases between them. The CDR3 runs 15 residues. Looked up from germline, CDR1 is GTSNPN and CDR2 is SVGIG (reference sequence).

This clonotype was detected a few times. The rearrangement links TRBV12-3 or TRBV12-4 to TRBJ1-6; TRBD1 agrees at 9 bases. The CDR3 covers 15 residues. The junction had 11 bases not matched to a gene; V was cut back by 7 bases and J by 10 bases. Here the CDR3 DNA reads TGTGCCAGCATCGCCTACCCGGGACAGGGATCACCCCTCCACTTT. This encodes CASIAYPGQGSPLHF.

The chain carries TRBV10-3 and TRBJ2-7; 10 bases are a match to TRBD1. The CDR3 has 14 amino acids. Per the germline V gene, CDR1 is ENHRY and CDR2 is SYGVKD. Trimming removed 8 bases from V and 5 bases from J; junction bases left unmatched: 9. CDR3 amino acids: CAIGGQGVSDEQYF. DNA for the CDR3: TGTGCCATCGGAGGACAGGGGGTGTCGGACGAGCAGTACTTC.

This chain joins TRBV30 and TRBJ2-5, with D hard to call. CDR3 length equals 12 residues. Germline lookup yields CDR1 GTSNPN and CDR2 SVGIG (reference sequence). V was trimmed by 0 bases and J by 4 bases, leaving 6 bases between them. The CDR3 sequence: CAWSVRRETQYF. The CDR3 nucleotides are TGTGCCTGGAGTGTACGCAGAGAGACCCAGTACTTC.

CDR3 nucleotide sequence: TGTGCCAGCAGCTTAGTGGCAGGTCTCTACGAGCAGTACTTC. It specifies CASSLVAGLYEQYF. The gene calls are TRBV7-9 and TRBJ2-7; D gene unclear. The V and J ends lost 1 base and 3 bases respectively, with 10 bases between them. CDR3 length equals 14 residues. The germline V gene has CDR1 SEHNR and CDR2 FQNEAQ (reference sequence).

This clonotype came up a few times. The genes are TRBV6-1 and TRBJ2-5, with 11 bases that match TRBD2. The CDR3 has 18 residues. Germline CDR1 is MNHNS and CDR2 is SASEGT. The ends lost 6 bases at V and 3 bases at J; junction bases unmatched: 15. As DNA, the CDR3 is TGTGCCAGCAGCCACGGGGTTACTAGCGGGAGAGGAAAAGAGACCCAGTACTTC. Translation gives CASSHGVTSGRGKETQYF.

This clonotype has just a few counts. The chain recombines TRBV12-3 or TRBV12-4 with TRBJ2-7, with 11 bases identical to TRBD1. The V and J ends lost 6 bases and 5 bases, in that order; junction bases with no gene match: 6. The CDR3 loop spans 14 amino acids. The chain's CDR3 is CASREDRGRNEQYF. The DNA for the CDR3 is TGTGCCAGCAGGGAGGACAGGGGGCGCAACGAGCAGTACTTC.

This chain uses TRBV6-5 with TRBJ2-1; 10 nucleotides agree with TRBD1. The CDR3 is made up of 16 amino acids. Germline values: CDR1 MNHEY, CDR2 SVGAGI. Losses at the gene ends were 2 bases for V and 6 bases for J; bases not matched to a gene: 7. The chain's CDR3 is CASSYTSRDRGNEQFF. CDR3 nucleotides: TGTGCCAGCAGTTACACGTCCCGGGACAGGGGCAATGAGCAGTTCTTC.

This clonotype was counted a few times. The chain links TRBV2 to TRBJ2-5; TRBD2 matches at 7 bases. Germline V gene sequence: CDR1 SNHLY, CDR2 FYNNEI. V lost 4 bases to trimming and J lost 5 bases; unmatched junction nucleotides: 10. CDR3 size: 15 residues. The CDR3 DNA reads TGTGCCAGCAGTGGTACCGGGACTATGGTTGAGACCCAGTACTTC. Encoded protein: CASSGTGTMVETQYF.

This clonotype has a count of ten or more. The CDR3 here is CASSFLAREQFF. The CDR3 coding sequence is TGTGCCAGCAGTTTTCTAGCAAGGGAGCAGTTCTTC. The rearrangement joins TRBV6-2 or TRBV6-3 to TRBJ2-1; D is perhaps TRBD2 (5 bases). Trimming pared 4 bases from V and 10 bases from J, leaving 11 bases between. In germline, CDR1 is MNHEY, CDR2 SVGEGT. This CDR3 comprises 12 residues.

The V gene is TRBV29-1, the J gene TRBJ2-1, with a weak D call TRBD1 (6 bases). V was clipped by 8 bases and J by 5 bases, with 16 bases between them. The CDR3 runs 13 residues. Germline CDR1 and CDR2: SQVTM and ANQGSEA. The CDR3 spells CSINHRVNNEQFF. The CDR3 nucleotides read TGCAGCATTAACCACAGGGTCAACAATGAGCAGTTCTTC.

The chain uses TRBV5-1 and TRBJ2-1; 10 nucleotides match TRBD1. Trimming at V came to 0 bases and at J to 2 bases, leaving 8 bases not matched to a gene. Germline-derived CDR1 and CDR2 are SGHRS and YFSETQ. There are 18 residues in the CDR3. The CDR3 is CASSLVGRQGAAYNEQFF. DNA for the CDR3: TGCGCCAGCAGCTTGGTGGGAAGACAGGGGGCGGCCTACAATGAGCAGTTCTTC. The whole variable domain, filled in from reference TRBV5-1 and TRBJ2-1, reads KAGVTQTPRYLIKTRGQQVTLSCSPISGHRSVSWYQQTPGQGLQFLFEYFSETQRNKGNFPGRFSGRQFSNSRSEMNVSTLELGDSALYLCASSLVGRQGAAYNEQFFGPGTRLTVL.

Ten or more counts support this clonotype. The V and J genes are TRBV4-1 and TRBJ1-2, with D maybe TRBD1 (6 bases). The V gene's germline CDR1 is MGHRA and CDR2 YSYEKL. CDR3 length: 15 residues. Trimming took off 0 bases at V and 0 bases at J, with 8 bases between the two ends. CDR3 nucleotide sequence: TGCGCCAGCAGCCAAGAACGGACAGCTAACTATGGCTACACCTTC. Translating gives CASSQERTANYGYTF.

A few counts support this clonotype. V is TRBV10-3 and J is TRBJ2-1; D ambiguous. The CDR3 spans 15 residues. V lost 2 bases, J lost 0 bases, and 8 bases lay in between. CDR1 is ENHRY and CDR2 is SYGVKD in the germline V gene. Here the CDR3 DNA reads TGTGCCATCAGTGAGGGCGTTAGCTCCTACAATGAGCAGTTCTTC. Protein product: CAISEGVSSYNEQFF.

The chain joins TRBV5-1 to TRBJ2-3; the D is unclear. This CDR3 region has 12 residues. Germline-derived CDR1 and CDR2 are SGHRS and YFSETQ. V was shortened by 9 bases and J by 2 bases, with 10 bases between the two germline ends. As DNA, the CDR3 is TGCGCCACCCGTGGTATCACAGATACGCAGTATTTT. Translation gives CATRGITDTQYF.

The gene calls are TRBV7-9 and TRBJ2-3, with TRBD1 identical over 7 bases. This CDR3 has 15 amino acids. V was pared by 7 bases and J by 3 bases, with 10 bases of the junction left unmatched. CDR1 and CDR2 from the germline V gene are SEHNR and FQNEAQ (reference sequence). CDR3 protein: CASNRPDRDTDTQYF. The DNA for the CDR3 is TGTGCCAGCAACCGCCCCGACAGGGATACAGATACGCAGTATTTT.

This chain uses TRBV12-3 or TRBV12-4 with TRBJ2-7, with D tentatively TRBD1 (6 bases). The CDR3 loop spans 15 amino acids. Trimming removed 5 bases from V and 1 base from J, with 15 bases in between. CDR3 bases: TGTGCCAGCAGTGTAAATCAGGGGAAGTCCTACGAGCAGTACTTC. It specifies CASSVNQGKSYEQYF.

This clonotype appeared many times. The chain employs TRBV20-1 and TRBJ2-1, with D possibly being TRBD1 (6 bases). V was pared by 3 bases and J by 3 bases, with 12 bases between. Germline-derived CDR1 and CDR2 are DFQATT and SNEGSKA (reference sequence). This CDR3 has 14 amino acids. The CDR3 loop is CSARTGTNYNEQFF. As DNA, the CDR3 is TGCAGTGCTAGGACCGGGACAAACTACAATGAGCAGTTCTTC.

The CDR3 nucleotides are TGCAGCGTTGCGACTACCTACGAGCAGTACTTC. Translated, it gives CSVATTYEQYF. The gene calls are TRBV29-1 and TRBJ2-7; D perhaps matches TRBD2 (5 bases). Trimming stripped 4 bases from V and 2 bases from J, with 6 bases between. This CDR3 contains 11 residues. The germline V gene encodes CDR1 SQVTM and CDR2 ANQGSEA.

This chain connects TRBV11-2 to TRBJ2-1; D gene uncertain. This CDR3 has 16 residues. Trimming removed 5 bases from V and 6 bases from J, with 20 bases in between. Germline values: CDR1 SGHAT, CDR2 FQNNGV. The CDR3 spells CASSLARVARFNEQFF. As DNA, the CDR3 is TGTGCCAGCAGCCTCGCCCGGGTGGCCAGATTCAATGAGCAGTTCTTC. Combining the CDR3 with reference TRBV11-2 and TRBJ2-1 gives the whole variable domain EAGVAQSPRYKIIEKRQSVAFWCNPISGHATLYWYQQILGQGPKLLIQFQNNGVVDDSQLPKDRFSAERLKGVDSTLKIQPAKLEDSAVYLCASSLARVARFNEQFFGPGTRLTVL.

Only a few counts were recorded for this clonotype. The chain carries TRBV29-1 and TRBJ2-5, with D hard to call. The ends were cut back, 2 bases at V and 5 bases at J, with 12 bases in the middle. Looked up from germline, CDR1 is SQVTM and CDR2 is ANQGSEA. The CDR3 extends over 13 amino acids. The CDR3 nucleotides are TGCAGCGTTGAAATATATGTTGGGGAGACCCAGTACTTC. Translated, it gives CSVEIYVGETQYF.

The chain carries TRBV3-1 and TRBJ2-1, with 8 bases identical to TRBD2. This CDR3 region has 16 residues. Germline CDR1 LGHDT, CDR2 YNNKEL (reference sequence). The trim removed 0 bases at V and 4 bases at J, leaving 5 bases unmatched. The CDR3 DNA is TGTGCCAGCAGCCAAGATTGGGGACTAGAGTACAATGAGCAGTTCTTC. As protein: CASSQDWGLEYNEQFF.

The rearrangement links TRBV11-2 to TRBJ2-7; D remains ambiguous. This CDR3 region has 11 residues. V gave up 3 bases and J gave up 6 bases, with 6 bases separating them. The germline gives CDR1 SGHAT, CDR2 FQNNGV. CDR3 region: CASSFLGEQYF. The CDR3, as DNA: TGTGCCAGCAGCTTTTTAGGCGAGCAGTACTTC.

The CDR3 protein is CSVETGVKSTDTQYF. CDR3 nucleotide sequence: TGCAGCGTTGAAACGGGAGTAAAAAGCACAGATACGCAGTATTTT. This chain links TRBV29-1 with TRBJ2-3; tentatively, D is TRBD2 (6 bases). This CDR3 is built from 15 residues. Per the germline V gene, CDR1 is SQVTM and CDR2 is ANQGSEA. Deletions cut 2 bases from V and 0 bases from J, with 12 bases between.

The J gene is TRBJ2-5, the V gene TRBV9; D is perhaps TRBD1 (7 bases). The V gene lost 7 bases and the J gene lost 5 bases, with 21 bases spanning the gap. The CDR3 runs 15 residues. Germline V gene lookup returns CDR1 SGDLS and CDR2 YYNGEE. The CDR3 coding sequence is TGTGCCAGCGGACCCACAGGGGAGGCGGGTGAGACCCAGTACTTC. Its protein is CASGPTGEAGETQYF.

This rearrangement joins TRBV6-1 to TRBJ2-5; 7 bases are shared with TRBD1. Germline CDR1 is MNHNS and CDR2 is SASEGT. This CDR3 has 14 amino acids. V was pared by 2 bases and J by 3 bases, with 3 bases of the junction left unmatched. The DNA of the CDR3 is TGTGCCAGCAGTGAAACAGGGACAGAAGAGACCCAGTACTTC. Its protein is CASSETGTEETQYF.